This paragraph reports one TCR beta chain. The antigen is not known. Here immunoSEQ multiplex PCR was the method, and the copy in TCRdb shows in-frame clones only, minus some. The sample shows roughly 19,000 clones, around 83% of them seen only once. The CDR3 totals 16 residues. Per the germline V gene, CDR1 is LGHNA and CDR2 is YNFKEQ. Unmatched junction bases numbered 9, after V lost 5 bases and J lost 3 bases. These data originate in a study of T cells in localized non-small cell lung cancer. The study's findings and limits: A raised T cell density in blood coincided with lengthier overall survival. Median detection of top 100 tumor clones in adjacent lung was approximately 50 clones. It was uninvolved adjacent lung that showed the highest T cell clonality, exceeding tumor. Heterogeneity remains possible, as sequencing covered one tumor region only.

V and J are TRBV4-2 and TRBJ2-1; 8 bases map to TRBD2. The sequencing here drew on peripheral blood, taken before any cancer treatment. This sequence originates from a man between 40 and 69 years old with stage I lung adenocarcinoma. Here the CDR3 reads CASSTISGEGYNEQFF. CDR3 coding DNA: TGTGCCAGCAGCACCATTAGCGGGGAGGGCTACAATGAGCAGTTCTTC.